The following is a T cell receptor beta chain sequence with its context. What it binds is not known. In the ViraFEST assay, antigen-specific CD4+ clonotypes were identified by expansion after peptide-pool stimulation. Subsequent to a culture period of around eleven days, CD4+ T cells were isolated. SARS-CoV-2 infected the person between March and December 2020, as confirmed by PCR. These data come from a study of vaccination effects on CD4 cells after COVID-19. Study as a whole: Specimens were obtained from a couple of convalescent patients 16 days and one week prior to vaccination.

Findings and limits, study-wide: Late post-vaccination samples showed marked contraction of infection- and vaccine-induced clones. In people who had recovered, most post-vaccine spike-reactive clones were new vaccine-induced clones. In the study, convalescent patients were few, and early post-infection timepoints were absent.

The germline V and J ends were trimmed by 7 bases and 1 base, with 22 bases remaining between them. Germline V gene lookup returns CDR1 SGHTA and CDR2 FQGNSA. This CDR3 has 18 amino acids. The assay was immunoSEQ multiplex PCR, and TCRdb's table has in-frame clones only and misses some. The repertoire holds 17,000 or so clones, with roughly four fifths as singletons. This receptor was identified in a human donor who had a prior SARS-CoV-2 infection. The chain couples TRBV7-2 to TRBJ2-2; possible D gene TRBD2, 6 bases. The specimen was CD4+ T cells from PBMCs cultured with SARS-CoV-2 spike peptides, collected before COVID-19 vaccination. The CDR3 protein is CASTPEAVRELNTGELFF. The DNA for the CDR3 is TGTGCCAGCACCCCCGAGGCGGTCCGGGAGTTGAACACCGGGGAGCTGTTTTTT.